This T cell receptor beta chain was observed in a study of control samples from healthy donors and cancer patients. Trimming took 1 base from V and 8 from J, leaving 8 bases between them. This CDR3 region has 13 residues. The V gene's germline CDR1 is LGHDT and CDR2 YNNKEL (reference sequence). TCRdb's table, derived via immunoSEQ multiplex PCR, lists solely in-frame clones and lacks some. The table lists under 450,000 clones, over 75% of them singletons. Sample: PBMCs. The chain recombines TRBV3-1 (or the pseudogene TRBV3-2) with TRBJ1-4; no definite D call. This TCR came from a middle-aged man with head and neck cancer. CDR3 DNA sequence: TGTGCCAGCAGCCAAGGGGCAGCAGAAAAACTGTTTTTT. Residues: CASSQGAAEKLFF.